This TCR beta chain was identified in a study of radiotherapy plus CTLA-4 blockade in lung cancer. Whole-study context: 18% of patients responded objectively, and approximately 33% achieved disease control. Regarding the study as a whole: Response, reportedly, was best predicted by interferon-beta along with early blood T cell clone dynamics.

Comment on this clone: Its matching antigen is unknown.

Assay: immunoSEQ multiplex PCR; the TCRdb copy retains only in-frame clones and omits some. The sample holds about 47,000 clones, roughly four fifths seen once. This CDR3 has 19 amino acids. Germline values: CDR1 SGHRS, CDR2 YFSETQ. V was clipped by 0 bases and J by 0 bases; unmatched bases: 6. The sequencing used peripheral blood, collected from a patient treated with radiotherapy plus ipilimumab. The clonotype comes from a human donor with non-small cell lung cancer who had stable disease on radiotherapy plus ipilimumab. The chain links TRBV5-1 to TRBJ1-6; 10 nucleotides align to TRBD1. The CDR3 DNA sequence: TGCGCCAGCAGCTTGGCACGGGACAGGGGAAGCTCCTATAATTCACCCCTCCACTTT. It translates to CASSLARDRGSSYNSPLHF.